This T cell receptor (beta chain) appears in the sequencing data of a study of tumor-infiltrating lymphocytes in primary liver carcinoma. Study details: The tumors ranged from roughly 4.2 to 10 cm across and fell within stage T1-T3 N0M0. Notes on the study in general: Among the pair types, tumor region pairs showed more overlap than tumor-adjacent and tumor-blood pairs.

TCR beta cDNA was reverse-transcribed from about 550 ng of total RNA. The reaction used a constant-region primer and ProtoScript II reverse transcriptase. Researchers made the TCR beta libraries by running three nested multiplex PCR rounds with slightly modified ARM-PCR. TRBV1-TRBV30 forward and Cbeta reverse primers drove the first two roughly 11-cycle rounds. MiXCR, run by TCRdb on the multiplex PCR reads, gives a single entry per CDR3 protein. Found here are about 120,000 distinct CDR3 sequences, approximately 71% of them singletons; the top ten hold more than 7%. Including both end residues, the CDR3 is 13 amino acids long. CDR1 SGHAT and CDR2 FQNNGV come from the germline V gene. Of note for this clonotype: The antigen remains undetermined. The limits of the CDR3 on the DNA are not certain, so only TCRdb's listed CDR3 is given.

Co-extracting RNA and DNA was done with about 18-33 mg of unsorted bulk tissue as input. Patients had chronic HBV infection and were treatment-naive. The rearrangement joins TRBV11-2 to TRBJ1-2; TRBD1 is the table's D call, not checked against the DNA. The sequenced sample was tumor-adjacent normal liver tissue. This receptor was identified in a woman in her sixties with primary liver carcinoma and hepatitis B virus infection. CDR3: CASSSGTEYGCTF.